The 7 T cell receptor beta chains below all came from one sample that was sequenced in a study of monozygotic twins with inflammatory bowel disease. From the 5' RACE reads, TCRdb lists one entry per CDR3 protein and no DNA. This sample's table reports a few hundred thousand distinct CDR3 sequences. The sequenced material came from blood. Receptors were obtained from a human donor with ulcerative colitis or Crohn's disease, or a healthy co-twin of an affected twin (not recorded which).

V gene TRBV12-5 combines with J gene TRBJ2-3; there is no DNA to check the TCRdb D call of TRBD1. This CDR3 is built from 16 residues. Germline V gives CDR1 LGHNT, CDR2 FRNRAP. This chain's CDR3 is CASGLVPTGPTDTQYF. The entire variable domain, with the rest obtained from reference TRBV12-5 and TRBJ2-3, is as follows: DARVTQTPRHKVTEMGQEVTMRCQPILGHNTVFWYRQTMMQGLELLAYFRNRAPLDDSGMPKDRFSAEMPDATLATLKIQPSEPRDSAVYFCASGLVPTGPTDTQYFGPGTRLTVL.

The V and J genes are TRBV5-1 and TRBJ2-2. The CDR3 sequence is 14 residues long. The germline V gene has CDR1 SGHRS and CDR2 YFSETQ. The CDR3 region is CASSFRQDPGELFF. Based on the CDR3 plus reference TRBV5-1 and TRBJ2-2, the full variable domain is KAGVTQTPRYLIKTRGQQVTLSCSPISGHRSVSWYQQTPGQGLQFLFEYFSETQRNKGNFPGRFSGRQFSNSRSEMNVSTLELGDSALYLCASSFRQDPGELFFGEGSRLTVL.

The rearrangement joins TRBV7-9 to TRBJ1-1; TCRdb reports TRBD1, a call that lacks DNA to check it against. Germline loops: CDR1 SEHNR, CDR2 FQNEAQ (reference sequence). CDR3 length: 15 residues. CDR3 sequence reads: CASSPTGGLDTEAFF.

The V and J genes are TRBV18 and TRBJ1-5. Germline V CDR1 and CDR2: KGHSH, LQKENI. The CDR3 is 17 amino acids. The CDR3 protein is CASSPQATTNSNQPQHF.

This sequence joins TRBV7-9 and TRBJ1-6. Germline V gives CDR1 SEHNR, CDR2 FQNEAQ (reference sequence). This CDR3 spans 15 amino acids. CDR3 amino acids: CASGLWSAHNSPLHF. The variable domain in full, with the rest retrieved from reference TRBV7-9 and TRBJ1-6, is DTGVSQNPRHKITKRGQNVTFRCDPISEHNRLYWYRQTLGQGPEFLTYFQNEAQLEKSRLLSDRFSAERPKGSFSTLEIQRTEQGDSAMYLCASGLWSAHNSPLHFGNGTRLTVT.

V and J are TRBV6-4 and TRBJ2-1; TCRdb selects TRBD2, and the lack of DNA leaves this call unchecked. Germline CDR1 reads MRHNA; CDR2 reads SNTAGT. The CDR3 loop spans 15 amino acids. The CDR3 loop reads CASSEVAGGHNEQFF.

The chain has TRBV15 and TRBJ1-3; TCRdb calls TRBD1, which cannot be checked without DNA. This CDR3 comprises 16 residues. Germline-derived CDR1 and CDR2 are LNHNV and YYDKDF (reference sequence). CDR3 sequence: CATSRDPGTTGNTIYF.